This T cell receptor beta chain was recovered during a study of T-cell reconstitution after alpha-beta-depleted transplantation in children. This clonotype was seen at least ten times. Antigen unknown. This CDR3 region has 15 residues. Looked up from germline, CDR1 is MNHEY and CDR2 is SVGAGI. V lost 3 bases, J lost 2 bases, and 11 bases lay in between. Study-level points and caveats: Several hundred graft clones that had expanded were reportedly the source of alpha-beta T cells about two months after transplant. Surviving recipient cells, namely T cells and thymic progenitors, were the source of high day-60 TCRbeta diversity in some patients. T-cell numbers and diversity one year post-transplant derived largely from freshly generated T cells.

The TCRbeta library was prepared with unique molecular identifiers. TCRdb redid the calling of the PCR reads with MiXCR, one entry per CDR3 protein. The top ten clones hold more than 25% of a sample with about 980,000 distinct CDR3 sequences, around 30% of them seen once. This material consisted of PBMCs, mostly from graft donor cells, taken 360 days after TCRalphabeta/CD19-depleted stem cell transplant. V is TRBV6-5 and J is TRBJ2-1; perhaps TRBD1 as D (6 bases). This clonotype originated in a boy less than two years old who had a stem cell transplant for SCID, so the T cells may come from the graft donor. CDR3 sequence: CASSYFQGTYNEQFF. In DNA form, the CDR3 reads TGTGCCAGCAGTTATTTCCAGGGGACCTACAATGAGCAGTTCTTC.